The TCR beta chain described here comes from a study of blood T cell repertoires in COVID-19. Source study methods: Reference gene primer amplification in the assay estimated nucleated cell counts. TCRdb's copy holds only in-frame clones and misses some; the assay was immunoSEQ multiplex PCR. The V and J calls and clone size come from that table; D and trimming were worked out from the DNA. This table has about 160,000 clones, around 80% appearing once. Germline-derived CDR1 and CDR2 are ENHRY and SYGVKD. After removal of 5 bases from V and 2 bases from J, the junction contained 4 bases not matched to a gene. The CDR3 totals 15 residues.

Sequences were obtained from peripheral blood. The sequence was collected from a woman aged 80 or over with active or convalescent COVID-19. The rearrangement uses TRBV10-3 and TRBJ2-7; 12 positions agree with TRBD2. The CDR3 loop reads CAISPSSGGAYEQYF. DNA for the CDR3: TGTGCCATCAGTCCGTCTAGCGGGGGGGCCTACGAGCAGTACTTC.